This TCR beta chain stems from a study of response to subunit inactivated influenza vaccine. Trimming left V 1 base short and J 5 bases short, with 12 bases between. The length of the CDR3 is 14 residues. Germline-derived CDR1 and CDR2 are LGHNA and YSLEER. This clonotype was seen repeatedly, ten times or more. The antigen remains unidentified. MiXCR, run by TCRdb on the RT-PCR reads, gives a single entry per CDR3 protein. The sample comprises about 500,000 distinct CDR3 sequences, more than 7% of which are singletons, and around 13% rests with the top ten. Study results and limitations: A suggestion made by the authors is that each seasonal influenza vaccination recruits few new T cells.

The TCR originated in a man aged 50-75 years who received an inactivated influenza vaccine. This specimen consisted of PBMCs from blood, obtained 23 months after vaccination. The V and J genes are TRBV4-3 and TRBJ2-7; no clear D gene. The CDR3 region is CASSQGIRPDEQYF. In nucleotides, the CDR3 is TGCGCCAGCAGCCAAGGGATCCGACCTGACGAGCAGTACTTC.